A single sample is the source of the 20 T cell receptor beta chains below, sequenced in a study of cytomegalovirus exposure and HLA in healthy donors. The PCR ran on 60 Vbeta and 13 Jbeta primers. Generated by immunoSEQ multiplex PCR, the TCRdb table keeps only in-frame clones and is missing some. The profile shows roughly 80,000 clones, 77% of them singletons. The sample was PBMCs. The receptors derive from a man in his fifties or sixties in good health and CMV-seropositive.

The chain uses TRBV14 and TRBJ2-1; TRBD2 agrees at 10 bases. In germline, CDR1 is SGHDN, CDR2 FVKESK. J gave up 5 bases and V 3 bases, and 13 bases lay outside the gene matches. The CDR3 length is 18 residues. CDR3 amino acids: CASSHLAGVSPINNEQFF. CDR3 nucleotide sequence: TGTGCCAGCAGCCACCTAGCGGGAGTATCCCCTATCAACAATGAGCAGTTCTTC.

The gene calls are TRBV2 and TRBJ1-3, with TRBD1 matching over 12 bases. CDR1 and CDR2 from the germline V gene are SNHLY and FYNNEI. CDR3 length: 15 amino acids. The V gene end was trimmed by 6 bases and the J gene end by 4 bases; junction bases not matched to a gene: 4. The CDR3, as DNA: TGTGCCAGCAGCATCGGGACAGGGGGCGGAAACACCATATATTTT. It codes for CASSIGTGGGNTIYF. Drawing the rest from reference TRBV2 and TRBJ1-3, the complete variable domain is EPEVTQTPSHQVTQMGQEVILRCVPISNHLYFYWYRQILGQKVEFLVSFYNNEISEKSEIFDDQFSVERPDGSNFTLKIRSTKLEDSAMYFCASSIGTGGGNTIYFGEGSWLTVV.

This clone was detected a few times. The CDR3 DNA sequence: TGTGCCAGCAGCCAAGGACTAGCGGGAGAGGATCCCGATTTCAATGAGCAGTTCTTC. Translating it yields CASSQGLAGEDPDFNEQFF. The rearrangement links TRBV4-2 to TRBJ2-1, with 12 bases identical to TRBD2. With V trimmed by 1 base and J by 6 bases, 13 bases remained unmatched. Germline V gene data show CDR1 as LGHNA and CDR2 as YNFKEQ. The CDR3 length is 19 residues.

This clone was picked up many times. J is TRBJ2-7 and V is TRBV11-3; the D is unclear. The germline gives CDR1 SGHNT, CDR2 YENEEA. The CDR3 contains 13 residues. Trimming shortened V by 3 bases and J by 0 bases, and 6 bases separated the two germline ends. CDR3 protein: CASSFPSSYEQYF. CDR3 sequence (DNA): TGTGCCAGCAGCTTTCCGAGCTCCTACGAGCAGTACTTC.

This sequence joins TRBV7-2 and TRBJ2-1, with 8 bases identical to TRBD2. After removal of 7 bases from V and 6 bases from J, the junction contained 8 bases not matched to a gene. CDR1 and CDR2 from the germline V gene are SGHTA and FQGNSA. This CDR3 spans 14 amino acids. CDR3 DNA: TGTGCCAGCAAGTTCAGCGGGGGACTCAATGAGCAGTTCTTC. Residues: CASKFSGGLNEQFF.

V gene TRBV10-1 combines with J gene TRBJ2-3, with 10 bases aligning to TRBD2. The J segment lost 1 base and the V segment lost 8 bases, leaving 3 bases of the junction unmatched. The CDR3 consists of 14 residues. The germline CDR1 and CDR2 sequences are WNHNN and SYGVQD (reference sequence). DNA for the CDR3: TGCGCCAGCGGAGGGACTAGCGGCACAGATACGCAGTATTTT. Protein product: CASGGTSGTDTQYF.

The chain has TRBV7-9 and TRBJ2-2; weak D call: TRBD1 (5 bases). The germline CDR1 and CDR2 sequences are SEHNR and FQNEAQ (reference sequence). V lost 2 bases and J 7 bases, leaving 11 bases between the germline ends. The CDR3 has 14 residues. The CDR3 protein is CASSLQGSGGELFF. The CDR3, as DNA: TGTGCCAGCAGCTTACAGGGCTCGGGCGGGGAGCTGTTTTTT. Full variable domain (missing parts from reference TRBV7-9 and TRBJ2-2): DTGVSQNPRHKITKRGQNVTFRCDPISEHNRLYWYRQTLGQGPEFLTYFQNEAQLEKSRLLSDRFSAERPKGSFSTLEIQRTEQGDSAMYLCASSLQGSGGELFFGEGSRLTVL.

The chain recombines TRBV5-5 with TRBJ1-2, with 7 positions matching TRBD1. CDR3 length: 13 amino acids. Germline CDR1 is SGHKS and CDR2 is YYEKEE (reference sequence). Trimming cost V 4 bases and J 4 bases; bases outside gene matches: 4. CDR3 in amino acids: CASSLGTAYGYTF. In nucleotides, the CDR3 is TGTGCCAGCAGCCTCGGGACAGCCTATGGCTACACCTTC. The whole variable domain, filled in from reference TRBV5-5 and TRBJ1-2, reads DAGVTQSPTHLIKTRGQQVTLRCSPISGHKSVSWYQQVLGQGPQFIFQYYEKEERGRGNFPDRFSARQFPNYSSELNVNALLLGDSALYLCASSLGTAYGYTFGSGTRLTVV.

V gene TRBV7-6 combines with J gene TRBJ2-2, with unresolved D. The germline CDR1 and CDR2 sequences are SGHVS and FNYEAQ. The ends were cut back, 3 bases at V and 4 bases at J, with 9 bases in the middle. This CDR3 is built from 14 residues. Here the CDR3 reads CASSLSATTGELFF. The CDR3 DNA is TGTGCCAGCAGCTTGAGCGCGACCACCGGGGAGCTGTTTTTT.

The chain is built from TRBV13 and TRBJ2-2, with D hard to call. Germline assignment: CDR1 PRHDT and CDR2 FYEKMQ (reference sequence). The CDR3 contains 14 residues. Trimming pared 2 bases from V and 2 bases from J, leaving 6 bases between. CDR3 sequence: CASSLRGNTGELFF. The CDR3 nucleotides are TGTGCCAGCAGCTTAAGAGGAAACACCGGGGAGCTGTTTTTT.

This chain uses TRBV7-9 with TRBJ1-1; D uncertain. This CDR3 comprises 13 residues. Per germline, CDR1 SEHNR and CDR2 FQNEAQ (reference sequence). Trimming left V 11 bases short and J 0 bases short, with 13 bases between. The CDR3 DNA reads TGTGCCGGAGGGTCTGGGCTGAACACTGAAGCTTTCTTT. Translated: CAGGSGLNTEAFF.

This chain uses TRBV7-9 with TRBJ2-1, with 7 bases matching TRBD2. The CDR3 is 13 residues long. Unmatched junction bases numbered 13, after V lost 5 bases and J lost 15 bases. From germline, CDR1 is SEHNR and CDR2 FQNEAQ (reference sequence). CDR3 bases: TGTGCCAGCAGCCAACAAACAAGCGGGATCGGGTTCTTC. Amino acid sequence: CASSQQTSGIGFF.

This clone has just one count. The CDR3 bases are TGTGCCAGCATCCAGGACGAGCAGTACTTC. Translation: CASIQDEQYF. The V call is TRBV2, the J call TRBJ2-7; D gene unclear. Germline V gives CDR1 SNHLY, CDR2 FYNNEI. Trimming pared 7 bases from V and 5 bases from J, leaving 6 bases between. This CDR3 comprises 10 residues.

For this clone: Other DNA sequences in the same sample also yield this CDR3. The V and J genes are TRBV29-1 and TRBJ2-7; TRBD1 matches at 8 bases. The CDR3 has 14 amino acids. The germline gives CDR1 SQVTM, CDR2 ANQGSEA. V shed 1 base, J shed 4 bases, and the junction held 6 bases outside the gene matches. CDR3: CSVEVGDRGYEQYF. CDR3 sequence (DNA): TGCAGCGTTGAAGTCGGTGACAGGGGTTACGAGCAGTACTTC.

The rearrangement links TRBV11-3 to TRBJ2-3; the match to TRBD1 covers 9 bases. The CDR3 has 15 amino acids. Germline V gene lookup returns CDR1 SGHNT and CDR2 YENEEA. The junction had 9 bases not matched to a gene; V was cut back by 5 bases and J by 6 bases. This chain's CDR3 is CASSQRQGVTDTQYF. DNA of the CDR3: TGTGCCAGCAGCCAGAGACAGGGGGTAACTGATACGCAGTATTTT. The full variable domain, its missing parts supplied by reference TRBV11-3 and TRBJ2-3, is EAGVVQSPRYKIIEKKQPVAFWCNPISGHNTLYWYLQNLGQGPELLIRYENEEAVDDSQLPKDRFSAERLKGVDSTLKIQPAELGDSAVYLCASSQRQGVTDTQYFGPGTRLTVL.

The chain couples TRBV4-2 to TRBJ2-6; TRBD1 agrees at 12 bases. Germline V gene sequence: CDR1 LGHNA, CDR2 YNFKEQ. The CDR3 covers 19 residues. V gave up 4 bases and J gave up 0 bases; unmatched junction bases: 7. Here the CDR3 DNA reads TGTGCCAGCAGCCGAGACCAGGGACAGGGGGCCTCTGGGGCCAACGTCCTGACTTTC. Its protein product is CASSRDQGQGASGANVLTF.

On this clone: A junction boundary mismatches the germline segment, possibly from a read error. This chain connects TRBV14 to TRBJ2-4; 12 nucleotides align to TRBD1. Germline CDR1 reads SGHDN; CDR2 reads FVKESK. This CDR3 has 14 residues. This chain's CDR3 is CASSRGQGANSQYF. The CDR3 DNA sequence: TGTGCCAGCAGCCGGGGACAGGGGGCGAACAGTCAGTACTTC.

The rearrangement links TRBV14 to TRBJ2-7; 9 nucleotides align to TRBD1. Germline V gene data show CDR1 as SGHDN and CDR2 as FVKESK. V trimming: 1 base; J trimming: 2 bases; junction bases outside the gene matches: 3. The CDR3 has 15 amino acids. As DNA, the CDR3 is TGTGCCAGCAGCCAAGGGACAGGGGCAACCTACGAGCAGTACTTC. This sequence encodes CASSQGTGATYEQYF.

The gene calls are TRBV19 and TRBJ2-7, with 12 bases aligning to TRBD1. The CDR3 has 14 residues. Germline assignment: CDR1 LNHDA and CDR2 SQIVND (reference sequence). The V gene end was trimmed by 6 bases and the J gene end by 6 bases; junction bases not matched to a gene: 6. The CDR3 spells CASRRDRGQSEQYF. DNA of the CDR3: TGTGCCAGTAGAAGGGACAGGGGGCAATCCGAGCAGTACTTC.

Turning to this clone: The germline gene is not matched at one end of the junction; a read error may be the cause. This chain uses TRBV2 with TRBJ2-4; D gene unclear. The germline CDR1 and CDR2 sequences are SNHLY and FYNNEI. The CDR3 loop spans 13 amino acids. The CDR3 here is CASSFTPLNSQYF. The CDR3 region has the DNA TGTGCCAGCAGTTTTACACCCCTAAACAGTCAGTACTTC. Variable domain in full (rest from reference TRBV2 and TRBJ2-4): EPEVTQTPSHQVTQMGQEVILRCVPISNHLYFYWYRQILGQKVEFLVSFYNNEISEKSEIFDDQFSVERPDGSNFTLKIRSTKLEDSAMYFCASSFTPLNSQYFGAGTRLSVL.